Each of the 29 T cell receptor beta chains below was sequenced from the same sample in a study of beta chain features in type 1 diabetes. The investigators reverse transcribed all of the isolated RNA, so they sequenced expressed TCRB transcripts. Only in-frame clones appear in the TCRdb table, and some are missing; sequencing was by immunoSEQ multiplex PCR. The top ten clones hold approximately 4% of a sample with under 250,000 clones, about 25% of them seen once. Material: central memory CD4+ T cells from blood. Receptors originate from a young man in good health.

The rearrangement joins TRBV7-8 to TRBJ2-1; 9 bases are a match to TRBD2. Germline CDR1 is SGHVS and CDR2 is FQNEAQ. The CDR3 spans 16 residues. V lost 5 bases and J lost 5; bases outside the gene matches: 10. The DNA of the CDR3 is TGTGCCAGCAGCCCCATTAGCGGGAGAATCCACAATGAGCAGTTCTTC. It translates to CASSPISGRIHNEQFF. Full variable domain (outside the CDR3, taken from reference TRBV7-8 and TRBJ2-1): GAGVSQSPRYKVAKRGQDVALRCDPISGHVSLFWYQQALGQGPEFLTYFQNEAQLDKSGLPSDRFFAERPEGSVSTLKIQRTQQEDSAVYLCASSPISGRIHNEQFFGPGTRLTVL.

The J gene is TRBJ2-5, the V gene TRBV15; possibly TRBD1 for D (5 bases). The V end lost 4 bases, the J end lost 5 bases, and 5 bases lay between the germline ends. Germline CDR1 and CDR2: LNHNV and YYDKDF (reference sequence). This CDR3 contains 11 residues. The CDR3 protein is CATSTGETQYF. The CDR3 DNA reads as TGTGCCACCAGCACAGGGGAGACCCAGTACTTC.

This clone has only a few counts. The chain uses TRBV19 and TRBJ1-4; D is unresolved. The CDR3 spans 11 residues. Germline assignment: CDR1 LNHDA and CDR2 SQIVND (reference sequence). Deletions cut 1 base from V and 10 bases from J, with 4 bases between. The CDR3 loop is CASSIAGKLFF. CDR3 nucleotides: TGTGCCAGTAGTATAGCGGGAAAACTGTTTTTT.

CDR3 loop: CASSPTRRSDTGELFF. CDR3 in DNA: TGTGCCAGCAGTCCAACTAGGCGTTCGGACACCGGGGAGCTGTTTTTT. This sequence joins TRBV27 and TRBJ2-2; TRBD2 is a possible D gene (5 bases). Trimming pared 5 bases from V and 3 bases from J, leaving 16 bases between. The CDR3 spans 16 residues. Germline V CDR1 and CDR2: MNHEY, SMNVEV (reference sequence).

This sequence joins TRBV9 and TRBJ2-1; TRBD1 agrees at 8 bases. CDR3 length: 16 residues. Trimming took 4 bases from V and 7 from J; bases not matched to a gene: 13. From germline, CDR1 is SGDLS and CDR2 YYNGEE. The CDR3 DNA is TGTGCCAGCAGCACAAGAGGCGGACAGGGACCAAATGAGCAGTTCTTC. Amino acid sequence: CASSTRGGQGPNEQFF.

This clone was picked up a small number of times. The chain links TRBV9 to TRBJ2-5; unclear D gene. The V and J ends lost 3 bases and 0 bases respectively, with 12 bases between them. CDR1 is SGDLS and CDR2 is YYNGEE in the germline V gene. This CDR3 is 15 amino acids long. The CDR3 coding sequence is TGTGCCAGCAGCGCCCCGCCATTCAACCAAGAGACCCAGTACTTC. Residues: CASSAPPFNQETQYF.

The chain recombines TRBV5-1 with TRBJ2-7, with a possible D match to TRBD2 (6 bases). Trimming took off 4 bases at V and 1 base at J, with 12 bases between the two ends. CDR3 length equals 14 residues. The V gene's germline CDR1 is SGHRS and CDR2 YFSETQ. The CDR3 sequence: CASSERSGSYEQYF. The CDR3 region has the DNA TGCGCCAGCAGCGAACGTAGCGGATCCTACGAGCAGTACTTC.

A few counts support this clone. The chain links TRBV7-2 to TRBJ2-1; D is unresolved. The CDR3 length is 14 residues. Germline V gene lookup returns CDR1 SGHTA and CDR2 FQGNSA. Between the trimmed V and J ends, which lost 3 bases and 1 base, there was a span of 7 bases. For the CDR3, the DNA is TGTGCCAGCAGCTTGACCGGGTCCTACAATGAGCAGTTCTTC. The encoded protein is CASSLTGSYNEQFF.

The V and J genes are TRBV30 and TRBJ2-7; the D gene is possibly TRBD2 (6 bases). This CDR3 contains 14 residues. Germline V gene data show CDR1 as GTSNPN and CDR2 as SVGIG (reference sequence). The V end lost 5 bases, the J end lost 3 bases, and 17 bases lay between the germline ends. CDR3 residues: CAWGPGLPGYEQYF. DNA of the CDR3: TGTGCCTGGGGACCGGGACTTCCGGGCTACGAGCAGTACTTC. The full variable domain, rest sourced from reference TRBV30 and TRBJ2-7, is SQTIHQWPATLVQPVGSPLSLECTVEGTSNPNLYWYRQAAGRGLQLLFYSVGIGQISSEVPQNLSASRPQDRQFILSSKKLLLSDSGFYLCAWGPGLPGYEQYFGPGTRLTVT.

CDR3 nucleotides: TGTGCCAGCAGCTCAGGGCGGGGTGGGGAGACCCAGTACTTC. Protein sequence: CASSSGRGGETQYF. This rearrangement joins TRBV6-5 to TRBJ2-5; D may be TRBD2 (6 bases). The CDR3 has 14 amino acids. V lost 6 bases and J lost 5, with 16 bases in between. CDR1 and CDR2 (germline): MNHEY, SVGAGI.

This clone has a handful of counts. The J gene is TRBJ2-5, the V gene TRBV7-2, with TRBD1 as a possible D gene (5 bases). V was clipped by 1 base and J by 5 bases, with 14 bases between them. The CDR3 contains 15 residues. CDR1 SGHTA and CDR2 FQGNSA come from the germline V gene. The CDR3 is CASSLEEQGWETQYF. The CDR3 DNA reads as TGTGCCAGCAGCTTAGAAGAGCAGGGCTGGGAGACCCAGTACTTC.

This chain connects TRBV29-1 to TRBJ1-2; the match to TRBD1 covers 8 bases. CDR3 length: 12 amino acids. V gave up 5 bases and J gave up 6 bases; unmatched junction bases: 5. Germline CDR1 and CDR2: SQVTM and ANQGSEA. The CDR3 DNA reads TGCAGCGTTCCCAGACAGGGGAATGGCTACACCTTC. Translated, it gives CSVPRQGNGYTF.

V and J are TRBV7-9 and TRBJ2-7; 7 bases match TRBD2. CDR3 size: 15 residues. The ends lost 4 bases at V and 5 bases at J; junction bases unmatched: 11. Germline V gene sequence: CDR1 SEHNR, CDR2 FQNEAQ (reference sequence). This CDR3 reads CASSSQRGATDEQYF. CDR3 coding DNA: TGTGCCAGCAGCTCGCAGCGGGGAGCCACGGACGAGCAGTACTTC.

J is TRBJ1-1 and V is TRBV7-2, with 11 bases fitting TRBD1. CDR3 length equals 16 residues. V dropped 5 bases and J dropped 3; count of bases not matched to a gene: 8. The V gene's germline CDR1 is SGHTA and CDR2 FQGNSA. The CDR3 spells CASSSGQGALYTEAFF. The CDR3 DNA reads as TGTGCCAGCAGCAGCGGACAGGGGGCCTTGTACACTGAAGCTTTCTTT.

This clone was observed a handful of times. This sequence joins TRBV6-5 and TRBJ1-1; D not certain. The CDR3 spans 11 residues. Germline CDR1 reads MNHEY; CDR2 reads SVGAGI. V was cut by 8 bases and J by 1 base, with 5 bases left in between. The CDR3 nucleotides read TGTGCCAGCGTATCGAACACTGAAGCTTTCTTT. Protein sequence: CASVSNTEAFF.

This clone has at least ten counts. This chain links TRBV4-1 with TRBJ1-6; 9 bases fit TRBD1. With 5 bases clipped from V and 7 bases from J, the junction kept 6 bases outside the gene matches. Germline V gives CDR1 MGHRA, CDR2 YSYEKL. This CDR3 comprises 15 residues. CDR3 in amino acids: CASSTGQGVNSPLHF. The DNA for the CDR3 is TGCGCCAGCAGCACGGGACAGGGAGTAAATTCACCCCTCCACTTT.

The V and J genes are TRBV10-3 and TRBJ1-1; weak D call: TRBD1 (5 bases). Trimming cost V 8 bases and J 1 base, with 14 bases left between them. Germline-derived CDR1 and CDR2 are ENHRY and SYGVKD. The CDR3 is 14 amino acids. CDR3 sequence reads: CAIDRGGPNTEAFF. The CDR3, as DNA: TGTGCCATCGACCGGGGGGGACCGAACACTGAAGCTTTCTTT.

This clone was seen only a few times. Other DNA sequences within the sample encode an identical CDR3. This rearrangement joins TRBV12-5 to TRBJ2-6; D unresolved. The V gene lost 7 bases and the J gene lost 4 bases, with 8 bases spanning the gap. This CDR3 has 13 residues. The germline V gene has CDR1 LGHNT and CDR2 FRNRAP. CDR3 in amino acids: CASAASGANVLTF. Written as DNA, the CDR3 is TGTGCTAGTGCCGCCTCCGGGGCCAACGTCCTGACTTTC. The whole variable domain, remainder taken from reference TRBV12-5 and TRBJ2-6, is DARVTQTPRHKVTEMGQEVTMRCQPILGHNTVFWYRQTMMQGLELLAYFRNRAPLDDSGMPKDRFSAEMPDATLATLKIQPSEPRDSAVYFCASAASGANVLTFGAGSRLTVL.

About this clone: Other DNA sequences in this specimen translate into the identical CDR3. J is TRBJ2-1 and V is TRBV20-1; D is unresolved. Trimming shortened V by 3 bases and J by 5 bases, and 5 bases separated the two germline ends. This CDR3 spans 11 amino acids. Germline V CDR1 and CDR2: DFQATT, SNEGSKA (reference sequence). The CDR3 DNA is TGCAGTGCTAGTAGGAACAATGAGCAGTTCTTC. Its translation: CSASRNNEQFF.

The rearrangement uses TRBV2 and TRBJ1-6; TRBD1 matches 10 bases. There are 15 residues in the CDR3. CDR1 and CDR2 from the germline V gene are SNHLY and FYNNEI. Trimming took 6 bases from V and 5 from J; bases not matched to a gene: 4. CDR3 sequence reads: CASRGGQGNNSPLHF. Here the CDR3 DNA reads TGTGCCAGCAGAGGGGGACAGGGGAATAATTCACCCCTCCACTTT.

The table lists this clone with a few counts. The chain uses TRBV29-1 and TRBJ1-2, with D possibly being TRBD1 (5 bases). The germline V and J ends were trimmed by 2 bases and 8 bases, with 12 bases remaining between them. Germline CDR1 reads SQVTM; CDR2 reads ANQGSEA. This CDR3 comprises 12 residues. The CDR3 sequence is CSVEPTVGGYTF. The DNA of the CDR3 is TGCAGCGTTGAACCGACAGTGGGCGGCTACACCTTC.

The chain recombines TRBV30 with TRBJ1-6, with D perhaps TRBD1 (5 bases). The CDR3 loop spans 14 amino acids. V was clipped by 3 bases and J by 7 bases, with 13 bases between them. Germline V gene data show CDR1 as GTSNPN and CDR2 as SVGIG (reference sequence). The CDR3 spells CAWRHLGGNSPLHF. CDR3 DNA: TGTGCCTGGAGGCATTTGGGGGGGAATTCACCCCTCCACTTT.

This clone has a single count. J is TRBJ2-1 and V is TRBV28; 10 nucleotides agree with TRBD2. The CDR3 totals 15 residues. Trimming removed 2 bases from V and 6 bases from J; junction bases left unmatched: 4. The germline gives CDR1 MDHEN, CDR2 SYDVKM. CDR3 loop: CASSLIAGGFNEQFF. DNA for the CDR3: TGTGCCAGCAGTTTAATAGCGGGAGGATTCAATGAGCAGTTCTTC.

There are a few counts of this clone. V gene TRBV6-5 combines with J gene TRBJ2-5; D possibly corresponds to TRBD1 (5 bases). V was trimmed by 5 bases and J by 4 bases, leaving 14 bases between them. The CDR3 has 14 amino acids. CDR1 MNHEY and CDR2 SVGAGI come from the germline V gene. Here the CDR3 reads CASSDGSRGETQYF. CDR3 DNA sequence: TGTGCCAGCAGTGATGGCTCTAGGGGAGAGACCCAGTACTTC.

The table lists this clone with a few counts. The CDR3 reads CASSLSFLYEQYF. The CDR3 DNA is TGTGCCAGCAGTTTATCCTTTCTTTACGAGCAGTACTTC. The chain couples TRBV28 to TRBJ2-7; D gene unclear. V lost 1 base and J 4 bases, leaving 8 bases between the germline ends. The CDR3 spans 13 residues. Germline V gene data show CDR1 as MDHEN and CDR2 as SYDVKM.

The chain is built from TRBV10-3 and TRBJ2-7, with D uncertain. CDR3 size: 13 residues. Trimming shortened V by 11 bases and J by 2 bases, and 16 bases separated the two germline ends. Looked up from germline, CDR1 is ENHRY and CDR2 is SYGVKD. The CDR3 spells CASRPGSPYEQYF. Written as DNA, the CDR3 is TGTGCCTCCCGGCCCGGATCCCCCTACGAGCAGTACTTC.

In this sample, this clone turned up a few times. The rearrangement uses TRBV6-6 and TRBJ2-7; D is tentatively TRBD1 or TRBD2 (6 bases each). CDR1 is MNHNY, CDR2 SVGAGI, per germline (reference sequence). V gave up 6 bases and J gave up 1 base, with 19 bases separating them. The CDR3 runs 16 residues. The CDR3 DNA reads as TGTGCCAGCAGCCAAGGGACATGGGGAGGTTCCTACGAGCAGTACTTC. Protein: CASSQGTWGGSYEQYF.

There are a few counts of this clone. The chain uses TRBV23-1 and TRBJ1-1, with D tentatively TRBD1 (5 bases). TRBV23-1 is sorted into the ORF group, with uncertain function. This CDR3 has 17 residues. The germline V and J ends were trimmed by 10 bases and 7 bases, with 31 bases remaining between them. The CDR3 region has the DNA TGCGCCACCAAGTCCCTTGGGACGGGGCTTGTCGGCGATGAAGCTTTCTTT. As protein: CATKSLGTGLVGDEAFF.

V usage is TRBV27 and J usage is TRBJ2-1, with D uncertain. Germline CDR1 and CDR2: MNHEY and SMNVEV (reference sequence). V was clipped by 4 bases and J by 0 bases, with 7 bases between them. The CDR3 loop spans 14 amino acids. CDR3 protein: CASSSRNSYNEQFF. DNA of the CDR3: TGTGCCAGCAGTTCGAGGAACTCCTACAATGAGCAGTTCTTC.